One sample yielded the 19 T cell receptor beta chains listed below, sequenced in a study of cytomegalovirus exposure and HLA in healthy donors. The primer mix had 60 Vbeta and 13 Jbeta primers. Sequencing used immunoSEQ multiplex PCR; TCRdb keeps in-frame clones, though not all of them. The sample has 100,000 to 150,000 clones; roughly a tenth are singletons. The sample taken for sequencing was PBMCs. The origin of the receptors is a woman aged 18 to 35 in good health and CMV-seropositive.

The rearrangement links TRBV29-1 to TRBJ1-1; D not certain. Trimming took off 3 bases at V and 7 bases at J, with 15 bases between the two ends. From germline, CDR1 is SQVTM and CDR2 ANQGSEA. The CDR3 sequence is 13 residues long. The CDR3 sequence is CSVEIKRSYEAFF. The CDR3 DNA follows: TGCAGCGTTGAGATTAAACGGAGTTATGAAGCTTTCTTT.

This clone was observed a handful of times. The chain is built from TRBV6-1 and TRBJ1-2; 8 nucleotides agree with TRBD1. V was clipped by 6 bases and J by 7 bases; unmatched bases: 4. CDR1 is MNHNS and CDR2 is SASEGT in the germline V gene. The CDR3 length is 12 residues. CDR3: CASRGQGGGYTF. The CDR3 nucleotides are TGTGCCAGCAGAGGACAGGGCGGTGGCTACACCTTC.

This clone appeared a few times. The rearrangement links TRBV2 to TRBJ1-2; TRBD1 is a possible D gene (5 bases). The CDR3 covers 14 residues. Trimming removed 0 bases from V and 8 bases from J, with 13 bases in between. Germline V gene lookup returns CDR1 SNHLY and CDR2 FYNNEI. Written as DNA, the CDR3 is TGTGCCAGCAGTGAAGCGTCCAGGGTCGGCGGCTACACCTTC. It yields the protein CASSEASRVGGYTF.

CDR3 residues: CATRETGNSYEQYF. The CDR3 DNA reads as TGTGCCACTAGGGAGACTGGAAACTCCTACGAGCAGTACTTC. The J gene is TRBJ2-7, the V gene TRBV19, with D possibly TRBD2 on 5 matching bases. CDR1 LNHDA and CDR2 SQIVND come from the germline V gene (reference sequence). CDR3 length: 14 residues. Trimming pared 10 bases from V and 0 bases from J, leaving 16 bases between.

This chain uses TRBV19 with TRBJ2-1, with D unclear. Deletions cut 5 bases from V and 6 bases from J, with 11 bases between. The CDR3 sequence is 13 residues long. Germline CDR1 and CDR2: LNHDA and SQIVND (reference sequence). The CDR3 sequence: CASSPIGGNEQFF. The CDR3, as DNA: TGTGCCAGTAGTCCAATCGGTGGCAATGAGCAGTTCTTC.

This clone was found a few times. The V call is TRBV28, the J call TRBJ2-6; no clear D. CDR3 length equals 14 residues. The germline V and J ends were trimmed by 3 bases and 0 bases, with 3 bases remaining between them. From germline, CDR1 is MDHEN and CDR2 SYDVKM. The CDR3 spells CASSLASGANVLTF. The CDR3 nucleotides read TGTGCCAGCAGTTTGGCCTCTGGGGCCAACGTCCTGACTTTC.

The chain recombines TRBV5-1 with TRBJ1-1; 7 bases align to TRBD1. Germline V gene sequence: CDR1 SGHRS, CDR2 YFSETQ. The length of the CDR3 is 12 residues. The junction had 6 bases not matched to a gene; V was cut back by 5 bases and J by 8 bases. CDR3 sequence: CASRRDSEEAFF. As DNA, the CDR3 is TGCGCCAGCAGACGGGACAGCGAAGAAGCTTTCTTT.

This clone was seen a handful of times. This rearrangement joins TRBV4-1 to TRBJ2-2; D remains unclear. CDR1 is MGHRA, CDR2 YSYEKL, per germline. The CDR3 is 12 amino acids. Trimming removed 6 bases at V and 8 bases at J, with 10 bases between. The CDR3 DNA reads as TGCGCCAGCAGAGATCTGACTGGGGAGCTGTTTTTT. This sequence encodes CASRDLTGELFF.

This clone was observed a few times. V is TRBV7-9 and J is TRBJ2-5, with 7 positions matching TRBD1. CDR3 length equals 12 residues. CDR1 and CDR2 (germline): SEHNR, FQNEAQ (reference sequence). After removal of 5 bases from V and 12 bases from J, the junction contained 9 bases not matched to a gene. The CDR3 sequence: CASSPGGFEEYF. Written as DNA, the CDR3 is TGTGCCAGCAGCCCAGGGGGATTTGAGGAGTACTTC.

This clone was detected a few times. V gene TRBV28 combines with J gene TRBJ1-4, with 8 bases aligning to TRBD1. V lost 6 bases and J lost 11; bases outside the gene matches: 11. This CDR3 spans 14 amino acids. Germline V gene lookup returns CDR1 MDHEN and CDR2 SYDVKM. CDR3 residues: CASRSPWTGTKLFF. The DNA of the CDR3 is TGTGCCAGCAGATCCCCCTGGACAGGGACGAAACTGTTTTTT.

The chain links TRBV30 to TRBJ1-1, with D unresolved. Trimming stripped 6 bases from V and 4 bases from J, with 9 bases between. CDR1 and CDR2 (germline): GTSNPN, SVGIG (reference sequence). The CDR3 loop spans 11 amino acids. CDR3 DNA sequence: TGTGCCTGCAAGTGGAGCACTGAAGCTTTCTTT. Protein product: CACKWSTEAFF. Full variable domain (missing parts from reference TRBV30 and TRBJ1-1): SQTIHQWPATLVQPVGSPLSLECTVEGTSNPNLYWYRQAAGRGLQLLFYSVGIGQISSEVPQNLSASRPQDRQFILSSKKLLLSDSGFYLCACKWSTEAFFGQGTRLTVV.

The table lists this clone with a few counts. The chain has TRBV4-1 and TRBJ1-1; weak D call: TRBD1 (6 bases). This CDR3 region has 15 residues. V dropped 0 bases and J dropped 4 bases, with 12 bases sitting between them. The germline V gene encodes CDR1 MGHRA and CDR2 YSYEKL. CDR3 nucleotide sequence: TGCGCCAGCAGCCAAGACAGGGGAGTGGCCACTGAAGCTTTCTTT. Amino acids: CASSQDRGVATEAFF.

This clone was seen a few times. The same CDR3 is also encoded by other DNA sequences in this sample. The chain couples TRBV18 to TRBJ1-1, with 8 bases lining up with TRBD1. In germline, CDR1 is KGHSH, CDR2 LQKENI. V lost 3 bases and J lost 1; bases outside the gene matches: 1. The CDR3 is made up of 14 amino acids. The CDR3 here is CASSPGQANTEAFF. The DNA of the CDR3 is TGTGCCAGCTCACCGGGACAGGCGAACACTGAAGCTTTCTTT.

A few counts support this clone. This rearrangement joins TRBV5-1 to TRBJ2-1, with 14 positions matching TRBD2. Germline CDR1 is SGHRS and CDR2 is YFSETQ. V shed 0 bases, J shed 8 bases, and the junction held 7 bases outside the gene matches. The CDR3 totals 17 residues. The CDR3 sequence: CASSLATSGRASDEQFF. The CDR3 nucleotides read TGCGCCAGCAGCTTGGCGACTAGCGGGAGGGCCAGTGATGAGCAGTTCTTC.

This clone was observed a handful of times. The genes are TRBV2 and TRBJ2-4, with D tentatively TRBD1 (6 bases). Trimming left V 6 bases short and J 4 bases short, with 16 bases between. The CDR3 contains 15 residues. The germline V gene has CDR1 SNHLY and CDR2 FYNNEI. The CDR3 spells CASSPLQGTKNIQYF. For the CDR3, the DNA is TGTGCCAGCAGCCCATTGCAGGGGACAAAAAACATTCAGTACTTC.

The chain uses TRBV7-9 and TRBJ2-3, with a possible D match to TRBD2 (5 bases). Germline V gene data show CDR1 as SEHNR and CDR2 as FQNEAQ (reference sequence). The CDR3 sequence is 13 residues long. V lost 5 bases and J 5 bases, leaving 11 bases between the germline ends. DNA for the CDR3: TGTGCCAGCAGCCGATCCGGGGTAGATACGCAGTATTTT. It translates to CASSRSGVDTQYF. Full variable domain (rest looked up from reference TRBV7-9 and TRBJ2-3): DTGVSQNPRHKITKRGQNVTFRCDPISEHNRLYWYRQTLGQGPEFLTYFQNEAQLEKSRLLSDRFSAERPKGSFSTLEIQRTEQGDSAMYLCASSRSGVDTQYFGPGTRLTVL.

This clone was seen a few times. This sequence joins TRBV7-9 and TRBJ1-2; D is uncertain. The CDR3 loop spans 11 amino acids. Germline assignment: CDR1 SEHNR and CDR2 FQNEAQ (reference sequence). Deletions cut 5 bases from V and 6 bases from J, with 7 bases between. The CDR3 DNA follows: TGTGCCAGCAGCCCACGGGATGGCTACACCTTC. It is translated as CASSPRDGYTF.

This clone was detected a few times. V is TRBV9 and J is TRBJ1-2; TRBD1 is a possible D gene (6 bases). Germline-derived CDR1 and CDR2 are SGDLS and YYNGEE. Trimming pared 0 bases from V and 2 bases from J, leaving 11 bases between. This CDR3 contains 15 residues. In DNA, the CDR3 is TGTGCCAGCAGCGTAGCTCTAACAGGGAACTATGGCTACACCTTC. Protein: CASSVALTGNYGYTF.

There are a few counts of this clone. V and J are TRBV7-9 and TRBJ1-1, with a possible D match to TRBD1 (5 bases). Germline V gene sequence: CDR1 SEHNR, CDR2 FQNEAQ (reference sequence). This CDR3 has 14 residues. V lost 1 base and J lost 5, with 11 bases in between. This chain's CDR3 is CASSLERQKTEAFF. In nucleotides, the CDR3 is TGTGCCAGCAGCTTAGAGAGACAGAAAACTGAAGCTTTCTTT.